The 17 T cell receptor beta chains given below trace back to one sample, sequenced in a study of blood T cells in healthy people across ages. The use of a sample-barcoded 5' primer and a J-beta primer mix characterized a second PCR of roughly 7 to 11 cycles. TCRdb recomputed calls from the 5' RACE reads with MiXCR, one row per CDR3 protein. The sample yields 800,000 to 1,000,000 distinct CDR3 sequences, around 48% seen once. The sample was blood. The receptor source for this set is a man aged 25-45 years in good health.

The gene calls are TRBV7-2 and TRBJ2-7, with a tentative D call TRBD1 (5 bases). Germline lookup yields CDR1 SGHTA and CDR2 FQGNSA. Trimming pared 5 bases from V and 0 bases from J, leaving 17 bases between. This CDR3 region has 16 residues. CDR3 in DNA: TGTGCCAGCAGCCCGCATACAGGCCGAATCTCCTACGAGCAGTACTTC. Translation: CASSPHTGRISYEQYF.

This clonotype was detected a few times. The chain joins TRBV4-2 to TRBJ2-2; TRBD1 agrees at 8 bases. The J segment lost 7 bases and the V segment lost 1 base, leaving 5 bases of the junction unmatched. The CDR3 length is 15 residues. CDR1 is LGHNA and CDR2 is YNFKEQ in the germline V gene. The CDR3 DNA sequence: TGTGCCAGCAGCCAAGCAGGGGGCGCGTACGGGGAGCTGTTTTTT. Translated: CASSQAGGAYGELFF.

This clonotype was counted a single time. The chain combines TRBV7-2 with TRBJ1-5, with D unclear. V lost 2 bases and J lost 0, with 11 bases in between. This CDR3 has 16 residues. The germline CDR1 and CDR2 sequences are SGHTA and FQGNSA. The CDR3 DNA reads TGTGCCAGCAGCTTAAATGGACTCCATAGCAATCAGCCCCAGCATTTT. This sequence encodes CASSLNGLHSNQPQHF.

This clonotype was seen a handful of times. The gene calls are TRBV9 and TRBJ2-7; D might be TRBD1 or TRBD2, each matching 6 bases. The CDR3 spans 13 residues. Germline CDR1 and CDR2: SGDLS and YYNGEE. V lost 5 bases and J 3 bases, leaving 12 bases between the germline ends. CDR3 sequence reads: CASSPGGYYEQYF. CDR3 sequence (DNA): TGTGCCAGCAGTCCCGGGGGCTACTACGAGCAGTACTTC.

The V and J genes are TRBV29-1 and TRBJ2-7; D possibly uses TRBD1 or TRBD2 (5 bases each). Per germline, CDR1 SQVTM and CDR2 ANQGSEA. CDR3 size: 12 residues. Trimming took off 5 bases at V and 5 bases at J, with 13 bases between the two ends. This chain's CDR3 is CSVKKGTHEQYF. The CDR3 DNA reads TGCAGCGTTAAGAAAGGGACCCACGAGCAGTACTTC.

The J gene is TRBJ1-5, the V gene TRBV4-1; the D gene is possibly TRBD1 (6 bases). The V end was cut by 2 bases, the J end by 3 bases, with 14 bases between. The CDR3 is 16 residues long. Germline CDR1 and CDR2: MGHRA and YSYEKL. CDR3: CASSQTTGSDNQPQHF. The DNA of the CDR3 is TGCGCCAGCAGCCAAACTACAGGGAGCGACAATCAGCCCCAGCATTTT.

This clonotype has only a few counts. The CDR3 region is CASRQQGDYEQYF. In nucleotides, the CDR3 is TGCGCCAGCAGACAACAGGGAGACTACGAGCAGTACTTC. The rearrangement joins TRBV5-1 to TRBJ2-7; D is possibly TRBD1 (6 bases). Germline V CDR1 and CDR2: SGHRS, YFSETQ. V was cut by 5 bases and J by 3 bases, with 12 bases left in between. The CDR3 runs to 13 residues.

The chain carries TRBV2 and TRBJ2-1; 8 bases are a match to TRBD2. Germline CDR1 and CDR2: SNHLY and FYNNEI. This CDR3 spans 15 amino acids. V gave up 3 bases and J gave up 9 bases; unmatched junction bases: 10. The CDR3 region is CASSERTSPLSEQFF. The CDR3 nucleotides read TGTGCCAGCAGTGAGAGGACTAGCCCCCTTTCTGAGCAGTTCTTC.

This clonotype was found many times. V gene TRBV29-1 combines with J gene TRBJ1-1, with D possibly matching TRBD1 (5 bases). CDR1 and CDR2 from the germline V gene are SQVTM and ANQGSEA. V was cut by 2 bases and J by 0 bases, with 7 bases left in between. The CDR3 sequence is 13 residues long. As DNA, the CDR3 is TGCAGCGTTGAACTACAGGTGAACACTGAAGCTTTCTTT. It codes for CSVELQVNTEAFF.

The rearrangement joins TRBV4-1 to TRBJ1-2, with unresolved D. CDR3 length: 15 residues. The germline CDR1 and CDR2 sequences are MGHRA and YSYEKL. V was pared by 0 bases and J by 7 bases, with 15 bases between. The DNA for the CDR3 is TGCGCCAGCAGCCAAGAGGATGGTGGCTATTGTGGCTACACCTTC. This sequence encodes CASSQEDGGYCGYTF.

The genes are TRBV7-2 and TRBJ2-4; 8 bases line up with TRBD2. The better agreement between TRBJ2-5 and the DNA end casts doubt on the J call. This CDR3 contains 15 residues. Germline V gene sequence: CDR1 SGHTA, CDR2 FQGNSA. In nucleotides, the CDR3 is TGTGCCAGCAGCCAAAGGACTAGCATGGGGGAGACCCAGTACTTC. Its translation is CASSQRTSMGETQYF.

The chain joins TRBV4-1 to TRBJ2-1; TRBD2 is a possible D gene (5 bases). The V gene's germline CDR1 is MGHRA and CDR2 YSYEKL. The CDR3 runs to 13 residues. V was shortened by 1 base and J by 9 bases, with 10 bases between the two germline ends. Written as DNA, the CDR3 is TGCGCCAGCAGCCAAGTAATAGGAGGTGAGCAGTTCTTC. Its translation is CASSQVIGGEQFF.

As DNA, the CDR3 is TGTGCCAGCAGCTTTAGTTGGGAGCCAAGCGGAAACACTGAAGCTTTCTTT. Amino acid sequence: CASSFSWEPSGNTEAFF. The chain carries TRBV7-9 and TRBJ1-1; D is uncertain. This CDR3 is 17 amino acids long. Germline values: CDR1 SEHNR, CDR2 FQNEAQ (reference sequence). The V end lost 3 bases, the J end lost 2 bases, and 19 bases lay between the germline ends.

J is TRBJ2-1 and V is TRBV5-1, with D possibly being TRBD2 (6 bases). The CDR3 covers 15 residues. Per the germline V gene, CDR1 is SGHRS and CDR2 is YFSETQ. Trimming stripped 1 base from V and 5 bases from J, with 13 bases between. This CDR3 is CASSLNSGRNNEQFF. The CDR3 bases are TGCGCCAGCAGCTTGAATAGCGGACGGAACAATGAGCAGTTCTTC.

This clonotype has more than one count but fewer than ten. The V and J genes are TRBV7-2 and TRBJ2-3; no reliable D call. V was cut by 0 bases and J by 1 base, with 8 bases left in between. Germline V gene sequence: CDR1 SGHTA, CDR2 FQGNSA. The CDR3 spans 15 residues. In nucleotides, the CDR3 is TGTGCCAGCAGCTTAGCGCAAATTGGCACAGATACGCAGTATTTT. Its translation is CASSLAQIGTDTQYF.

The chain recombines TRBV27 with TRBJ1-2; tentative D call: TRBD1 (5 bases). Trimming pared 5 bases from V and 2 bases from J, leaving 18 bases between. This CDR3 is 16 amino acids long. CDR1 is MNHEY, CDR2 SMNVEV, per germline (reference sequence). The CDR3 bases are TGTGCCAGCAGTCTTCGGACACCAGCCTCGAACTATGGCTACACCTTC. It codes for CASSLRTPASNYGYTF.

This rearrangement joins TRBV4-3 to TRBJ1-1, with D possibly matching TRBD1 (6 bases). Per the germline V gene, CDR1 is LGHNA and CDR2 is YSLEER. The CDR3 loop spans 15 amino acids. Trimming removed 0 bases from V and 0 bases from J, with 8 bases in between. The DNA of the CDR3 is TGCGCCAGCAGCCAAGAAGGGGACATGAACACTGAAGCTTTCTTT. Amino acids: CASSQEGDMNTEAFF.